This T cell receptor (beta chain) was recovered during a study of CD8 T cells in Susac syndrome (dated 2019 in TCRdb). Background for the entire study: Among the sequenced Susac syndrome patients, five or six had clinically active disease and roughly 8 were in clinical remission. The study used repertoire sequencing to test whether antigen drove CD8+ T cell activation and differentiation in Susac syndrome. At blood withdrawal, Susac syndrome patients were either therapy-naive, taking corticosteroids (in some cases with IVIg as well), or taking IVIg alone. CD8+ T cell repertoire clonality was compared between some 13 healthy donors, approximately 14 Susac syndrome patients and 15 multiple sclerosis patients. Study-wide conclusions, independent of this receptor: Some 17 Susac-specific public clones were identified in the total CD8+ repertoire, and roughly five Susac-specific public clones were identified in the CD8+ TEMRA repertoire. Clonal expansion was observed in Susac syndrome CD8+ repertoires, with the highest expansion in CD8+ TEMRA cells and greater expansion in clinically active than in remitting patients. The TCR sequencing and HLA analysis was acknowledged to have included a relatively small number of individuals.

Note on this clonotype: What this receptor recognizes is not known. Per-base quality was not reported, and no clone a single base away is much larger than it.

V loses 3 bases of germline sequence and J loses 0 bases, and the interval between the two ends is 12 bases. CDR1 and CDR2, per the germline V gene, are MGHRA and YSYEKL. The CDR3, from cysteine to phenylalanine, totals 15 residues. Kept here is only the CDR3 DNA, which spans 45 bases and is read in frame from base 1. Peripheral blood CD8+ and CD4+ T cells from healthy donors, Susac syndrome patients and multiple sclerosis patients were profiled by high-throughput TCR beta sequencing. The Susac syndrome patients fulfilled recently defined diagnostic criteria for either definite or probable disease. Bulk CD8+ and CD4+ T cells were purified by magnetic negative isolation, while CD8+ TEMRA cells were enriched using FACS. Blood was collected in EDTA tubes and processed within 24 hours, with PBMCs isolated through density gradient centrifugation. PBMCs intended for TCR sequencing were cryopreserved in liquid nitrogen and were subsequently thawed in a 37 degrees C water bath. A purity of at least 90% was achieved for sorted or isolated CD4+, CD8+ and CD8+ TEMRA cells.

RNA was extracted with the RNeasy kit and roughly 0.45 to 1 ug was reverse transcribed using random hexamers. The immunoSEQ multiplex PCR assay, covering 54 Vbeta and 13 Jbeta segments, was used to amplify TCR beta CDR3 regions. Bias from PCR amplification was corrected by using a synthetic template baseline for primer optimization and for computational correction. In the authors' own workflow: Reads were annotated to V, D and J genes according to IMGT and were analyzed with immunoSEQ Analyzer, with only productive sequences retained. To calculate clonality, Shannon entropy was normalized by log2 of the number of productive unique sequences and then subtracted from one. For each patient and control, public and private clones were evaluated within the 100 most prevalent clones. A clone was defined as Susac-specific if it was absent from the healthy and MS cohorts, from 950 to 1,300 published viral clones and from other ImmuneACCESS disease sequences. TCRdb took the public reads, trimmed them with fastp at Q25, ran MiXCR for clone calling and kept in-frame beta chains. Identical CDR3 proteins give one entry, which carries the most common genes and DNA. TCRdb, not the authors, supplied the V and J calls. This sample has approximately 74,000 distinct CDR3 sequences in its table, and approximately 95% of those were observed once. Approximately 0.9% of the sample is held by the ten biggest clonotypes.

The clonotype was recovered from a human donor with Susac syndrome. The material sequenced was CD8+ T cells from PBMCs. The chain uses TRBV4-1 and TRBJ2-7; the D region is possibly TRBD1 or TRBD2, each matching across 5 bases. The CDR3 here reads CASSQKGTVSYEQYF. DNA sequence: TGCGCCAGCAGCCAGAAGGGGACGGTCTCCTACGAGCAGTACTTC.